The 22 T cell receptor beta chains listed next were all sequenced from one sample in a study of long-term antiretroviral therapy in people with HIV (dated 2022 in TCRdb). The immunoSEQ hsTCRB v3.0 assay was used at survey level resolution to sequence the TRB variable region. Entries here come from immuneACCESS through TCRdb and include only in-frame sequences with V and J called. Some clones fail to appear in such tables; in the studies checked, an unresolved V gene covers under half of the shortfall, and the cause of the remainder is unknown. This sample gives 7,500 to 9,500 clones in total; 84% of them show up just once. About a tenth of the sample goes to the ten largest clones. The sequences come from unsorted PBMCs, collected 0.3 years before starting antiretroviral therapy. The source is a man younger than 45 with HIV.

This chain connects TRBV28 to TRBJ2-7; no clear D. CDR1 and CDR2 (germline): MDHEN, SYDVKM. The length of the CDR3 is 12 residues. V was clipped by 5 bases and J by 6 bases, with 11 bases between them. Written as DNA, the CDR3 is TGTGCCAGCAGTCCACGACACGGCGAGCAGTACTTC. This codes for CASSPRHGEQYF. The entire variable domain, with the rest obtained from reference TRBV28 and TRBJ2-7, is as follows: DVKVTQSSRYLVKRTGEKVFLECVQDMDHENMFWYRQDPGLGLRLIYFSYDVKMKEKGDIPEGYSVSREKKERFSLILESASTNQTSMYLCASSPRHGEQYFGPGTRLTVT.

The chain combines TRBV27 with TRBJ1-3; D might be TRBD1 (6 bases). The germline V gene encodes CDR1 MNHEY and CDR2 SMNVEV (reference sequence). The V end was cut by 2 bases, the J end by 4 bases, with 9 bases between. CDR3 length: 14 amino acids. CDR3: CASSLGGTGNTIYF. CDR3 DNA sequence: TGTGCCAGCAGTTTAGGAGGGACAGGAAACACCATATATTTT.

The gene calls are TRBV5-8 and TRBJ1-1, with a tentative D call TRBD1 (5 bases). V was trimmed by 3 bases and J by 5 bases, leaving 17 bases between them. CDR1 is SGHTS and CDR2 is YDEGEE in the germline V gene. This CDR3 spans 15 amino acids. CDR3 residues: CASSSRGMGQTEAFF. The DNA of the CDR3 is TGTGCCAGCAGCTCCCGAGGGATGGGGCAGACTGAAGCTTTCTTT.

This sequence joins TRBV2 and TRBJ1-5, with D unresolved. CDR1 is SNHLY and CDR2 is FYNNEI in the germline V gene. The CDR3 spans 17 residues. V gave up 4 bases and J gave up 0 bases, with 16 bases separating them. The CDR3 DNA reads as TGTGCCAGCAGTGTGGACGAGGAGGATTATAGCAATCAGCCCCAGCATTTT. It specifies CASSVDEEDYSNQPQHF.

This chain uses TRBV19 with TRBJ1-4; D not certain. CDR1 is LNHDA and CDR2 is SQIVND in the germline V gene (reference sequence). Deletions cut 0 bases from V and 7 bases from J, with 9 bases between. There are 14 residues in the CDR3. This CDR3 reads CASSIEPGTEKLFF. The DNA for the CDR3 is TGTGCCAGTAGTATAGAGCCAGGCACTGAAAAACTGTTTTTT.

V gene TRBV5-1 combines with J gene TRBJ1-2; 10 bases match TRBD1. This CDR3 region has 16 residues. Germline CDR1 SGHRS, CDR2 YFSETQ. V gave up 0 bases and J gave up 6 bases; unmatched junction bases: 8. The CDR3 bases are TGCGCCAGCAGCTTGGTGGTTGGGACAGGGGTAGATGGCTACACCTTC. Amino acid sequence: CASSLVVGTGVDGYTF.

The rearrangement uses TRBV4-1 and TRBJ2-3, with TRBD2 identical over 8 bases. CDR3 length equals 15 residues. CDR1 MGHRA and CDR2 YSYEKL come from the germline V gene. Trimming removed 4 bases from V and 5 bases from J; junction bases left unmatched: 8. The CDR3 loop is CASSRQPAGEDTQYF. Here the CDR3 DNA reads TGCGCCAGCAGCCGCCAGCCAGCGGGAGAAGATACGCAGTATTTT.

The V and J genes are TRBV30 and TRBJ1-4, with D possibly TRBD1 on 6 matching bases. This CDR3 is built from 16 residues. Deletions cut 1 base from V and 5 bases from J, with 17 bases between. In germline, CDR1 is GTSNPN, CDR2 SVGIG (reference sequence). The CDR3 protein is CAWSAWVGQKNEKLFF. The CDR3 DNA reads as TGTGCCTGGAGTGCCTGGGTTGGACAGAAGAATGAAAAACTGTTTTTT.

The V call is TRBV28, the J call TRBJ1-2, with 8 bases that match TRBD1. CDR3 length: 18 residues. Germline V gene sequence: CDR1 MDHEN, CDR2 SYDVKM. V shed 7 bases and J 1 base; nucleotides not matched to a gene: 17. CDR3 nucleotide sequence: TGTGCCAGCACCCCTATGGGACAGGTCTCAGGGTATAACTATGGCTACACCTTC. As protein: CASTPMGQVSGYNYGYTF.

This chain links TRBV28 with TRBJ1-2, with a weak D call TRBD1 (6 bases). Trimming took 3 bases from V and 3 from J, leaving 8 bases between them. Germline values: CDR1 MDHEN, CDR2 SYDVKM. This CDR3 comprises 13 residues. The DNA for the CDR3 is TGTGCCAGCAGTTTTGCAGGGGACTATGGCTACACCTTC. Translated, it gives CASSFAGDYGYTF.

This chain connects TRBV9 to TRBJ1-1, with D maybe TRBD1 (6 bases). This CDR3 has 16 amino acids. CDR1 and CDR2 from the germline V gene are SGDLS and YYNGEE. V lost 7 bases, J lost 1 base, and 20 bases lay in between. Written as DNA, the CDR3 is TGTGCCAGCTCGATGGTCAAGGGGGGGGCGAACACTGAAGCTTTCTTT. Residues: CASSMVKGGANTEAFF.

The CDR3 region is CASSHYKGDGQPQHF. The CDR3, as DNA: TGCGCCAGCAGCCACTATAAGGGGGACGGACAGCCCCAGCATTTT. The rearrangement joins TRBV4-1 to TRBJ1-5, with a possible D match to TRBD1 (6 bases). The germline V and J ends were trimmed by 3 bases and 7 bases, with 16 bases remaining between them. The CDR3 sequence is 15 residues long. Germline V gives CDR1 MGHRA, CDR2 YSYEKL.

This clone came up once. The chain has TRBV7-2 and TRBJ2-3, with 7 bases lining up with TRBD2. V gave up 1 base and J gave up 3 bases; unmatched junction bases: 13. Germline V CDR1 and CDR2: SGHTA, FQGNSA. The CDR3 is 18 residues long. DNA for the CDR3: TGTGCCAGCAGCTTAGTAACGGGTTTCAGCGGGACTACAGATACGCAGTATTTT. This sequence encodes CASSLVTGFSGTTDTQYF.

V usage is TRBV28 and J usage is TRBJ2-7; D is uncertain. The CDR3 sequence is 11 residues long. Germline lookup yields CDR1 MDHEN and CDR2 SYDVKM. The V end lost 5 bases, the J end lost 2 bases, and 4 bases lay between the germline ends. CDR3 region: CASSRPYEQYF. The CDR3 bases are TGTGCCAGCAGTCGCCCCTACGAGCAGTACTTC.

This chain uses TRBV10-3 with TRBJ1-1; a weak D match, TRBD1 (6 bases). CDR3 length: 16 amino acids. The germline CDR1 and CDR2 sequences are ENHRY and SYGVKD. V lost 0 bases, J lost 4 bases, and 15 bases lay in between. In DNA form, the CDR3 reads TGTGCCATCAGTGAGTCGCGGGGGCTGGAGGTCACTGAAGCTTTCTTT. Protein product: CAISESRGLEVTEAFF.

This chain connects TRBV14 to TRBJ2-3; TRBD1 agrees at 9 bases. CDR3 length: 15 amino acids. In germline, CDR1 is SGHDN, CDR2 FVKESK. V was clipped by 4 bases and J by 0 bases; unmatched bases: 2. The CDR3 sequence is CASSPTGGSTDTQYF. CDR3 in DNA: TGTGCCAGCAGCCCGACAGGGGGTAGCACAGATACGCAGTATTTT.

This chain joins TRBV28 and TRBJ1-6, with 7 bases identical to TRBD1. V lost 2 bases to trimming and J lost 9 bases; unmatched junction nucleotides: 7. This CDR3 region has 15 residues. Germline-derived CDR1 and CDR2 are MDHEN and SYDVKM. The CDR3 DNA is TGTGCCAGCAGTTTACCCCCAGGGGGGGGTTCACCCCTCCACTTT. It encodes CASSLPPGGGSPLHF.

The rearrangement links TRBV29-1 to TRBJ2-2; tentatively, D is TRBD1 (5 bases). Trimming removed 5 bases at V and 0 bases at J, with 13 bases between. The germline V gene encodes CDR1 SQVTM and CDR2 ANQGSEA. This CDR3 spans 15 amino acids. The CDR3 DNA reads as TGCAGCGTTAAAGGGGCGACCCCGAACACCGGGGAGCTGTTTTTT. It specifies CSVKGATPNTGELFF.

The V gene is TRBV7-6, the J gene TRBJ2-1; the D gene is possibly TRBD2 (6 bases). V was shortened by 3 bases and J by 2 bases, with 14 bases between the two germline ends. The germline V gene encodes CDR1 SGHVS and CDR2 FNYEAQ. The CDR3 contains 16 residues. CDR3 nucleotides: TGTGCCAGCAGCTTCACCAGCGGGCCTCCCTACAATGAGCAGTTCTTC. Translation gives CASSFTSGPPYNEQFF.

V gene TRBV9 combines with J gene TRBJ1-3; D call uncertain. CDR1 is SGDLS, CDR2 YYNGEE, per germline. V lost 0 bases and J lost 1, with 5 bases in between. The CDR3 is 14 residues long. CDR3 loop: CASSVALSGNTIYF. DNA of the CDR3: TGTGCCAGCAGCGTAGCGCTGTCTGGAAACACCATATATTTT.

The chain uses TRBV5-1 and TRBJ2-1; either TRBD1 or TRBD2 may supply D (7 bases each). This CDR3 is 17 amino acids long. V lost 2 bases to trimming and J lost 0 bases, with 15 bases between them. Germline CDR1 is SGHRS and CDR2 is YFSETQ. CDR3 sequence: CASSLNQGGSSYNEQFF. The CDR3 nucleotides read TGCGCCAGCAGCTTAAACCAGGGGGGGTCCTCCTACAATGAGCAGTTCTTC.

This chain uses TRBV28 with TRBJ1-1, with unresolved D. CDR3 length: 12 amino acids. Germline lookup yields CDR1 MDHEN and CDR2 SYDVKM. Trimming cost V 7 bases and J 0 bases, with 6 bases left between them. DNA for the CDR3: TGTGCCAGCAACGAGGTGAACACTGAAGCTTTCTTT. As protein: CASNEVNTEAFF.